The 32 T cell receptor beta chains given below trace back to one sample, sequenced in a study of blood T cell repertoires in COVID-19. Clones were read by immunoSEQ multiplex PCR, and TCRdb kept only the in-frame ones, dropping some. The sample yields 250,000 to 350,000 clones, around nine tenths seen once. Sequenced sample: peripheral blood. The source is a young woman with COVID-19, enrolled during active disease.

This sequence joins TRBV7-9 and TRBJ1-1; 7 bases fit TRBD1. The CDR3 loop spans 14 amino acids. Germline CDR1 is SEHNR and CDR2 is FQNEAQ (reference sequence). Trimming took 4 bases from V and 5 from J; bases not matched to a gene: 7. In nucleotides, the CDR3 is TGTGCCAGCAGCTCCCTCGTACAGGGGACTGAAGCTTTCTTT. Protein: CASSSLVQGTEAFF. The variable domain in full, with the rest retrieved from reference TRBV7-9 and TRBJ1-1, is DTGVSQNPRHKITKRGQNVTFRCDPISEHNRLYWYRQTLGQGPEFLTYFQNEAQLEKSRLLSDRFSAERPKGSFSTLEIQRTEQGDSAMYLCASSSLVQGTEAFFGQGTRLTVV.

This clone was seen a few times. V gene TRBV7-2 combines with J gene TRBJ1-1; D might be TRBD1 (6 bases). V lost 2 bases and J lost 5, with 12 bases in between. Germline CDR1 SGHTA, CDR2 FQGNSA. The CDR3 length is 14 residues. The CDR3 DNA reads TGTGCCAGCAGCTTAACAGGGTCCCGAACTGAAGCTTTCTTT. Amino acid sequence: CASSLTGSRTEAFF.

This chain uses TRBV12-3 or TRBV12-4 with TRBJ2-1, with D uncertain. This CDR3 contains 13 residues. Trimming removed 1 base at V and 8 bases at J, with 9 bases between. The CDR3 DNA follows: TGTGCCAGCAGTTTAGGATCGCAGGATGAGCAGTTCTTC. This sequence encodes CASSLGSQDEQFF.

The chain combines TRBV3-1 (or the pseudogene TRBV3-2) with TRBJ2-7; D is unclear. CDR1 and CDR2 from the germline V gene are LGHDT and YNNKEL (reference sequence). The V end lost 5 bases, the J end lost 3 bases, and 5 bases lay between the germline ends. This CDR3 has 11 residues. CDR3 sequence (DNA): TGTGCCAGCAGCACCTACTACGAGCAGTACTTC. The encoded protein is CASSTYYEQYF.

The CDR3 reads CASSLLIAGLEAFF. The CDR3 nucleotides read TGTGCCAGCAGTTTACTAATAGCGGGGCTCGAAGCTTTCTTT. The chain uses TRBV28 and TRBJ1-1; possible D gene TRBD1, 5 bases. Germline CDR1 MDHEN, CDR2 SYDVKM. CDR3 length: 14 residues. Trimming stripped 2 bases from V and 8 bases from J, with 15 bases between.

This sequence joins TRBV23-1 and TRBJ1-1; 8 bases are a match to TRBD1. TRBV23-1 is flagged as an ORF with uncertain function. The CDR3 is 14 residues long. With 3 bases clipped from V and 4 bases from J, the junction kept 4 bases outside the gene matches. CDR3 region: CASSQWTGSTEAFF. DNA of the CDR3: TGCGCCAGCAGTCAGTGGACAGGGAGCACTGAAGCTTTCTTT.

The rearrangement links TRBV28 to TRBJ1-2, with D possibly TRBD1 on 5 matching bases. This CDR3 is built from 15 residues. The germline gives CDR1 MDHEN, CDR2 SYDVKM. V was pared by 2 bases and J by 3 bases, with 13 bases between. The DNA of the CDR3 is TGTGCCAGCAGTTTAGCCCCCGGCAGGGACTATGGCTACACCTTC. It encodes CASSLAPGRDYGYTF.

The V gene is TRBV28, the J gene TRBJ2-1; TRBD1 aligns across 9 bases. Germline trimming cut 6 bases from V and 6 bases from J; bases unmatched to any gene: 18. CDR1 MDHEN and CDR2 SYDVKM come from the germline V gene. This CDR3 region has 18 residues. CDR3: CASRAMVGRDRDPNEQFF. DNA of the CDR3: TGTGCCAGCAGAGCTATGGTGGGCCGGGACAGGGACCCCAATGAGCAGTTCTTC.

V usage is TRBV4-1 and J usage is TRBJ2-2; 8 nucleotides align to TRBD2. The CDR3 totals 18 residues. CDR1 and CDR2 from the germline V gene are MGHRA and YSYEKL. J lost 1 base, V lost 1 base, and 8 bases had no gene match. The CDR3 is CASSQVVALAGNTGELFF. CDR3 in DNA: TGCGCCAGCAGCCAAGTAGTTGCGCTAGCGGGGAACACCGGGGAGCTGTTTTTT.

The V gene is TRBV5-1, the J gene TRBJ1-1, with a possible D match to TRBD1 (6 bases). Germline V lookup: CDR1 SGHRS, CDR2 YFSETQ. The CDR3 totals 14 residues. V was pared by 4 bases and J by 9 bases, with 19 bases between. CDR3 DNA sequence: TGCGCCAGCAGCCCCCCTCCCCCGACAGGAAAAGCTTTCTTT. Residues: CASSPPPPTGKAFF. The full variable domain, completed using reference TRBV5-1 and TRBJ1-1, is KAGVTQTPRYLIKTRGQQVTLSCSPISGHRSVSWYQQTPGQGLQFLFEYFSETQRNKGNFPGRFSGRQFSNSRSEMNVSTLELGDSALYLCASSPPPPTGKAFFGQGTRLTVV.

This chain uses TRBV2 with TRBJ1-3, with D possibly TRBD1 on 6 matching bases. CDR1 and CDR2 (germline): SNHLY, FYNNEI. The CDR3 totals 16 residues. Trimming stripped 0 bases from V and 1 base from J, with 10 bases between. This chain's CDR3 is CASSEARGISGNTIYF. In DNA, the CDR3 is TGTGCCAGCAGTGAAGCGAGGGGGATATCTGGAAACACCATATATTTT.

This chain joins TRBV7-2 and TRBJ1-5; no clear D gene. CDR1 is SGHTA and CDR2 is FQGNSA in the germline V gene. This CDR3 region has 13 residues. V shed 5 bases and J shed 5 bases, with 10 bases lying between them. The CDR3 region has the DNA TGTGCCAGCAGCCAGGAGCGGGATCAGCCCCAGCATTTT. Amino acids: CASSQERDQPQHF. The full variable domain, in which reference TRBV7-2 and TRBJ1-5 provide the parts outside the CDR3, is GAGVSQSPSNKVTEKGKDVELRCDPISGHTALYWYRQSLGQGLEFLIYFQGNSAPDKSGLPSDRFSAERTGGSVSTLTIQRTQQEDSAVYLCASSQERDQPQHFGDGTRLSIL.

This clone was observed a few times. The chain is built from TRBV28 and TRBJ2-7, with 7 bases lining up with TRBD2. The CDR3 is made up of 19 amino acids. Unmatched junction bases numbered 23, after V lost 4 bases and J lost 5 bases. Germline CDR1 and CDR2: MDHEN and SYDVKM. The CDR3 DNA reads as TGTGCCAGCAGTTCACCGGATCGACTAGGTACTAGCGAAAGGGACGAGCAGTACTTC. It translates to CASSSPDRLGTSERDEQYF.

The chain couples TRBV21-1 to TRBJ2-7; TRBD1 is the table's D call and was not checked against the DNA. TRBV21-1 is classified as a pseudogene. The CDR3 runs 13 residues. In DNA form, the CDR3 reads TGTGCCAGCCGAAGGGACAGCTCCTACGAGCAGTACTTC. This gives the protein CASRRDSSYEQYF.

The V call is TRBV30, the J call TRBJ1-2; the D gene is possibly TRBD1 (5 bases). The CDR3 consists of 12 residues. CDR1 and CDR2 from the germline V gene are GTSNPN and SVGIG (reference sequence). V lost 4 bases and J lost 7, with 13 bases in between. CDR3 sequence (DNA): TGTGCCTGGAACAGGCAGCAGGGTGGCTACACCTTC. Its translation: CAWNRQQGGYTF.

The chain joins TRBV11-2 to TRBJ1-5; the D is unclear. The CDR3 covers 16 residues. Germline values: CDR1 SGHAT, CDR2 FQNNGV. V was trimmed by 1 base and J by 0 bases, leaving 10 bases between them. Here the CDR3 reads CASSLGTGYSNQPQHF. The CDR3 coding sequence is TGTGCCAGCAGCTTAGGGACGGGATATAGCAATCAGCCCCAGCATTTT. Variable domain in full (rest from reference TRBV11-2 and TRBJ1-5): EAGVAQSPRYKIIEKRQSVAFWCNPISGHATLYWYQQILGQGPKLLIQFQNNGVVDDSQLPKDRFSAERLKGVDSTLKIQPAKLEDSAVYLCASSLGTGYSNQPQHFGDGTRLSIL.

The genes are TRBV5-6 and TRBJ2-4, with a tentative D call TRBD1 (5 bases). V was cut by 4 bases and J by 0 bases, with 11 bases left in between. CDR3 length: 15 residues. Germline-derived CDR1 and CDR2 are SGHDT and YYEEEE. CDR3 in DNA: TGTGCCAGCAGCGGTACAGGTCTAGCCAAAAACATTCAGTACTTC. Translated: CASSGTGLAKNIQYF.

The rearrangement links TRBV28 to TRBJ1-6, with a possible D match to TRBD1 (5 bases). Deletions cut 0 bases from V and 12 bases from J, with 21 bases between. Germline CDR1 MDHEN, CDR2 SYDVKM. The CDR3 is 17 amino acids. The CDR3 coding sequence is TGTGCCAGCAGTTTATGGTTAGAGGCAGGGAAGAGTTTACCCCTCCACTTT. This translates into CASSLWLEAGKSLPLHF.

The rearrangement joins TRBV3-1 (or the pseudogene TRBV3-2) to TRBJ2-3; 7 nucleotides agree with TRBD2. The V and J ends lost 4 bases and 6 bases, in that order; junction bases with no gene match: 10. This CDR3 is built from 15 residues. The germline V gene encodes CDR1 LGHDT and CDR2 YNNKEL (reference sequence). The CDR3 reads CASSPPLGRRDTQYF. The CDR3 nucleotides read TGTGCCAGCAGCCCCCCCCTCGGGAGGCGGGATACGCAGTATTTT.

V is TRBV10-1 and J is TRBJ2-7; 8 bases map to TRBD2. The CDR3 runs 15 residues. V lost 0 bases to trimming and J lost 6 bases; unmatched junction nucleotides: 7. Germline V lookup: CDR1 WNHNN, CDR2 SYGVQD (reference sequence). CDR3 in DNA: TGCGCCAGCAGTGAGTCGGCCAGCGGGAGCGGCGAGCAGTACTTC. As protein: CASSESASGSGEQYF.

V and J are TRBV11-2 and TRBJ2-7; 8 bases align to TRBD2. The CDR3 consists of 14 residues. V shed 5 bases, J shed 5 bases, and the junction held 8 bases outside the gene matches. Germline lookup yields CDR1 SGHAT and CDR2 FQNNGV. CDR3 nucleotides: TGTGCCAGCAGCCCCTTCGGGCGGGAGGACGAGCAGTACTTC. Translated, it gives CASSPFGREDEQYF.

The genes are TRBV6-2 or TRBV6-3 and TRBJ2-1; 14 nucleotides align to TRBD2. Unmatched junction bases numbered 7, after V lost 6 bases and J lost 9 bases. The length of the CDR3 is 15 residues. CDR1 MNHEY and CDR2 SVGEGT come from the germline V gene. CDR3 nucleotide sequence: TGTGCCAGCAGCCTGACTGGACTAGCGGGAGGTGAGCAGTTCTTC. Its protein is CASSLTGLAGGEQFF.

This rearrangement joins TRBV5-1 to TRBJ1-2, with a tentative D call TRBD1 (6 bases). Germline V gene data show CDR1 as SGHRS and CDR2 as YFSETQ. The CDR3 has 15 amino acids. Trimming removed 5 bases at V and 7 bases at J, with 21 bases between. The CDR3 bases are TGCGCCAGCAGACAAGGAGGCGGGGGGCCACTTGGCTACACCTTC. It yields the protein CASRQGGGGPLGYTF.

The chain joins TRBV5-1 to TRBJ2-1, with 13 bases identical to TRBD2. This CDR3 is 16 amino acids long. Per the germline V gene, CDR1 is SGHRS and CDR2 is YFSETQ. V gave up 4 bases and J gave up 6 bases; unmatched junction bases: 7. For the CDR3, the DNA is TGCGCCAGCAGCCCGGGACTAGCGGGAAAAGGCAATGAGCAGTTCTTC. Protein product: CASSPGLAGKGNEQFF. The full variable domain, rest sourced from reference TRBV5-1 and TRBJ2-1, is KAGVTQTPRYLIKTRGQQVTLSCSPISGHRSVSWYQQTPGQGLQFLFEYFSETQRNKGNFPGRFSGRQFSNSRSEMNVSTLELGDSALYLCASSPGLAGKGNEQFFGPGTRLTVL.

This chain joins TRBV19 and TRBJ1-1, with 8 bases lining up with TRBD1. Germline V gives CDR1 LNHDA, CDR2 SQIVND (reference sequence). The length of the CDR3 is 13 residues. V lost 8 bases and J lost 1; bases outside the gene matches: 3. Written as DNA, the CDR3 is TGTGCCAGTCACAGGGGGTCGAACACTGAAGCTTTCTTT. Residues: CASHRGSNTEAFF.

The chain has TRBV11-3 and TRBJ2-3, with TRBD2 as a possible D gene (5 bases). Germline CDR1 is SGHNT and CDR2 is YENEEA. Deletions cut 0 bases from V and 3 bases from J, with 10 bases between. The CDR3 length is 15 residues. CDR3 amino acids: CASSLDRTGTDTQYF. The CDR3 DNA reads as TGTGCCAGCAGCTTAGATAGGACTGGAACAGATACGCAGTATTTT.

V and J are TRBV11-2 and TRBJ2-7; weak D call: TRBD2 (6 bases). Trimming took 6 bases from V and 2 from J, leaving 14 bases between them. Germline V lookup: CDR1 SGHAT, CDR2 FQNNGV. This CDR3 comprises 14 residues. CDR3 sequence: CASRPREAAYEQYF. In DNA form, the CDR3 reads TGTGCCAGCAGGCCCAGGGAGGCGGCCTACGAGCAGTACTTC.

The chain recombines TRBV14 with TRBJ2-7; D unresolved. CDR1 and CDR2 from the germline V gene are SGHDN and FVKESK. This CDR3 has 15 amino acids. V was clipped by 0 bases and J by 3 bases, with 12 bases between them. The CDR3 DNA is TGTGCCAGCAGCCAAGATAGCCAAGGAATCTACGAGCAGTACTTC. Translated, it gives CASSQDSQGIYEQYF. The variable domain in full, completed from reference TRBV14 and TRBJ2-7, reads EAGVTQFPSHSVIEKGQTVTLRCDPISGHDNLYWYRRVMGKEIKFLLHFVKESKQDESGMPNNRFLAERTGGTYSTLKVQPAELEDSGVYFCASSQDSQGIYEQYFGPGTRLTVT.

The chain joins TRBV6-6 to TRBJ1-3; D perhaps matches TRBD1 (6 bases). V lost 2 bases to trimming and J lost 7 bases, with 18 bases between them. CDR1 and CDR2 (germline): MNHNY, SVGAGI (reference sequence). This CDR3 has 16 amino acids. CDR3 DNA sequence: TGTGCCAGCAGTTACAACGCGGGCAGGGGAAGGAACACCATATATTTT. It yields the protein CASSYNAGRGRNTIYF.

The J gene is TRBJ2-5, the V gene TRBV24-1, with 7 nucleotides matching TRBD2. Trimming took 9 bases from V and 2 from J; bases not matched to a gene: 8. The germline gives CDR1 KGHDR, CDR2 SFDVKD. This CDR3 spans 14 amino acids. In nucleotides, the CDR3 is TGTGCCACCGGGGAGGGTGGGGCACAAGAGACCCAGTACTTC. Protein product: CATGEGGAQETQYF.

Turning to this clone: Distinct nucleotide sequences in the sample also encode this CDR3. The V call is TRBV30, the J call TRBJ1-2; no clear D gene. Germline loops: CDR1 GTSNPN, CDR2 SVGIG (reference sequence). Trimming shortened V by 1 base and J by 4 bases, and 4 bases separated the two germline ends. This CDR3 comprises 11 residues. CDR3 sequence: CAWSAGYGYTF. The CDR3 coding sequence is TGTGCCTGGAGTGCGGGCTATGGCTACACCTTC.

J is TRBJ1-6 and V is TRBV12-3 or TRBV12-4; the D is unclear. The CDR3 is 13 residues long. Trimming took 7 bases from V and 0 from J, leaving 4 bases between them. The CDR3 region is CASTSSYNSPLHF. The CDR3 bases are TGTGCCAGCACTAGCTCCTATAATTCACCCCTCCACTTT.